The TCR beta chain described here comes from a study of blood T cell repertoires in COVID-19. This clone showed up just a few times. The repertoire was sequenced with immunoSEQ multiplex PCR; TCRdb's copy has only in-frame clones and lacks some. The data hold 250,000 to 300,000 clones, with roughly 80% observed a single time. V lost 5 bases and J 4 bases, leaving 11 bases between the germline ends. The V gene's germline CDR1 is SEHNR and CDR2 FQNEAQ (reference sequence). This CDR3 contains 13 residues. The chain is built from TRBV7-9 and TRBJ1-2; D perhaps matches TRBD1 (6 bases). The TCR comes from a man aged 40-50 years who had been exposed to COVID-19. Sample: PBMCs or T cells enriched from blood (not recorded which). The CDR3, as DNA: TGTGCCAGCAGCACAGGACAGTCCTATGGCTACACCTTC. Its protein product is CASSTGQSYGYTF.